One sample yielded the 21 T cell receptor beta chains listed below, sequenced in a study of blood T cell repertoires in COVID-19. Sequencing used immunoSEQ multiplex PCR; TCRdb keeps in-frame clones, though not all of them. The data show 200,000 or so clones, more than 80% seen once. Source material: peripheral blood. The receptors were gathered from a woman of 80 years or more with COVID-19, enrolled during active disease.

The chain is built from TRBV9 and TRBJ2-5; 7 bases match TRBD2. V was clipped by 0 bases and J by 1 base; unmatched bases: 6. The germline CDR1 and CDR2 sequences are SGDLS and YYNGEE. The CDR3 totals 16 residues. CDR3 in DNA: TGTGCCAGCAGCGTAGCCGCAAGCGGGGCCCAAGAGACCCAGTACTTC. Translated: CASSVAASGAQETQYF.

This clone was recorded a few times. The rearrangement joins TRBV28 to TRBJ2-3; D remains ambiguous. The CDR3 covers 13 residues. CDR1 and CDR2 (germline): MDHEN, SYDVKM. Trimming stripped 7 bases from V and 3 bases from J, with 11 bases between. Here the CDR3 DNA reads TGTGCCAGCAAAGAGTCGTCGACAGATACGCAGTATTTT. It codes for CASKESSTDTQYF.

The J gene is TRBJ2-1, the V gene TRBV27; TRBD2 might be the D (6 bases). Germline V gene data show CDR1 as MNHEY and CDR2 as SMNVEV (reference sequence). CDR3 length: 15 residues. Trimming cost V 5 bases and J 4 bases, with 15 bases left between them. As DNA, the CDR3 is TGTGCCAGCAGTCTTTCGGGACTTCCTTACAATGAGCAGTTCTTC. Residues: CASSLSGLPYNEQFF.

The sample holds a few counts of this clone. This chain connects TRBV3-1 (or the pseudogene TRBV3-2) to TRBJ2-2, with TRBD1 as a possible D gene (6 bases). Deletions cut 0 bases from V and 4 bases from J, with 9 bases between. The CDR3 has 15 amino acids. Germline values: CDR1 LGHDT, CDR2 YNNKEL (reference sequence). DNA of the CDR3: TGTGCCAGCAGCCAAGAGATCAGGGGCACCGGGGAGCTGTTTTTT. This codes for CASSQEIRGTGELFF.

The rearrangement uses TRBV29-1 and TRBJ2-4, with D unclear. The V gene lost 6 bases and the J gene lost 0 bases, with 12 bases spanning the gap. In germline, CDR1 is SQVTM, CDR2 ANQGSEA. This CDR3 spans 14 amino acids. As DNA, the CDR3 is TGCAGCGTAACTTTACCAGGAGCCAAAAACATTCAGTACTTC. Its translation: CSVTLPGAKNIQYF.

The rearrangement uses TRBV6-2 or TRBV6-3 and TRBJ1-1; D possibly corresponds to TRBD1 (6 bases). The CDR3 is made up of 13 amino acids. CDR1 and CDR2 (germline): MNHEY, SVGEGT. V was shortened by 6 bases and J by 5 bases, with 13 bases between the two germline ends. The CDR3 region is CASSTGSYTEAFF. Here the CDR3 DNA reads TGTGCCAGCAGCACAGGGAGCTATACTGAAGCTTTCTTT.

The chain carries TRBV28 and TRBJ1-1, with 9 bases matching TRBD1. The V and J ends lost 1 base and 3 bases, in that order; junction bases with no gene match: 9. Germline V gene data show CDR1 as MDHEN and CDR2 as SYDVKM. The CDR3 extends over 17 amino acids. The CDR3 here is CASSLFPDRGGYTEAFF. The DNA of the CDR3 is TGTGCCAGCAGTTTATTTCCGGACAGGGGAGGATACACTGAAGCTTTCTTT.

The rearrangement joins TRBV10-3 to TRBJ2-2; 8 bases agree with TRBD1. CDR1 is ENHRY, CDR2 SYGVKD, per germline. The CDR3 sequence is 14 residues long. The junction had 6 bases not matched to a gene; V was cut back by 6 bases and J by 6 bases. The CDR3 DNA reads as TGTGCCATCAGGGACAGGGTAATCGCCGGGGAGCTGTTTTTT. This gives the protein CAIRDRVIAGELFF.

The chain joins TRBV5-1 to TRBJ2-5; TRBD1 might be the D (6 bases). With 7 bases removed from V and 1 base from J, the gap between germline ends came to 20 bases. The V gene's germline CDR1 is SGHRS and CDR2 YFSETQ. The CDR3 is 16 amino acids. This CDR3 is CASAPKTGATQETQYF. The CDR3 coding sequence is TGCGCCAGCGCACCAAAGACAGGTGCGACCCAAGAGACCCAGTACTTC.

This CDR3 is CASSFSGSHNEQFF. CDR3 DNA sequence: TGCGCCAGCAGCTTCAGCGGGAGCCACAATGAGCAGTTCTTC. The V and J genes are TRBV5-1 and TRBJ2-1; 8 bases fit TRBD2. J gave up 5 bases and V 2 bases, and 3 bases lay outside the gene matches. CDR1 and CDR2 from the germline V gene are SGHRS and YFSETQ. The CDR3 has 14 amino acids.

V usage is TRBV7-8 and J usage is TRBJ2-7; 8 bases are a match to TRBD2. Germline CDR1 SGHVS, CDR2 FQNEAQ. This CDR3 has 15 amino acids. The V and J ends lost 2 bases and 4 bases, in that order; junction bases with no gene match: 7. CDR3 loop: CASSLLMRGAYEQYF. The CDR3 nucleotides read TGTGCCAGCAGCTTACTAATGCGGGGGGCGTACGAGCAGTACTTC.

This clone was seen more than once but under ten times. This chain uses TRBV6-5 with TRBJ1-6, with D perhaps matching TRBD1 (5 bases). V was clipped by 0 bases and J by 10 bases, with 13 bases between them. The CDR3 contains 15 residues. CDR1 and CDR2 from the germline V gene are MNHEY and SVGAGI. The CDR3 DNA reads as TGTGCCAGCAGTTACTCCGGGACTCAGTGGTCACCCCTCCACTTT. Translated: CASSYSGTQWSPLHF.

This clone occurred once. The chain employs TRBV30 and TRBJ2-1; TRBD1 aligns across 7 bases. V gave up 0 bases and J gave up 6 bases; unmatched junction bases: 5. CDR1 is GTSNPN, CDR2 SVGIG, per germline (reference sequence). The CDR3 contains 14 residues. DNA for the CDR3: TGTGCCTGGAGTGTAGAGACAGGGTTCAATGAGCAGTTCTTC. Translation: CAWSVETGFNEQFF.

This clone was found once. The genes are TRBV19 and TRBJ1-1; no clear D. The CDR3 spans 18 residues. The V end was cut by 6 bases, the J end by 0 bases, with 23 bases between. CDR1 and CDR2 (germline): LNHDA, SQIVND (reference sequence). This CDR3 is CASSPSRLGGSMNTEAFF. Written as DNA, the CDR3 is TGTGCCAGTAGCCCTTCCAGACTAGGAGGTTCGATGAACACTGAAGCTTTCTTT.

The gene calls are TRBV10-3 and TRBJ2-1; D is perhaps TRBD1 (6 bases). Trimming pared 6 bases from V and 0 bases from J, leaving 12 bases between. The germline gives CDR1 ENHRY, CDR2 SYGVKD. CDR3 length equals 15 residues. Written as DNA, the CDR3 is TGTGCCATCAGGGACAGTCAAAGCTCCTACAATGAGCAGTTCTTC. Protein sequence: CAIRDSQSSYNEQFF.

About this clone itself: Distinct nucleotide sequences in the sample also encode this CDR3. The V and J genes are TRBV19 and TRBJ2-2, with a weak D call TRBD1 (5 bases). The CDR3 runs 14 residues. V shed 4 bases and J shed 1 base, with 7 bases lying between them. Looked up from germline, CDR1 is LNHDA and CDR2 is SQIVND (reference sequence). The CDR3: CASSTTGNTGELFF. CDR3 coding DNA: TGTGCCAGTAGTACCACAGGGAACACCGGGGAGCTGTTTTTT.

This clone was counted between two and nine times. The chain combines TRBV4-1 with TRBJ2-1; TRBD2 might be the D (6 bases). Germline assignment: CDR1 MGHRA and CDR2 YSYEKL. With 0 bases removed from V and 7 bases from J, the gap between germline ends came to 10 bases. The CDR3 runs to 14 residues. The CDR3 is CASSQDAGLNEQFF. Written as DNA, the CDR3 is TGCGCCAGCAGCCAAGATGCGGGGCTGAATGAGCAGTTCTTC.

This rearrangement joins TRBV28 to TRBJ1-1; D ambiguous. CDR1 and CDR2 (germline): MDHEN, SYDVKM. The V end was cut by 7 bases, the J end by 7 bases, with 16 bases between. The CDR3 consists of 13 residues. The CDR3 DNA sequence: TGTGCCAGCAATGGCAGGTTGAAAAGTGAAGCTTTCTTT. Residues: CASNGRLKSEAFF. Complete variable domain (other parts from reference TRBV28 and TRBJ1-1): DVKVTQSSRYLVKRTGEKVFLECVQDMDHENMFWYRQDPGLGLRLIYFSYDVKMKEKGDIPEGYSVSREKKERFSLILESASTNQTSMYLCASNGRLKSEAFFGQGTRLTVV.

This clone was seen just once. The J gene is TRBJ1-2, the V gene TRBV18, with TRBD1 matching over 7 bases. CDR1 is KGHSH and CDR2 is LQKENI in the germline V gene. This CDR3 is built from 14 residues. Germline trimming cut 3 bases from V and 8 bases from J; bases unmatched to any gene: 9. In DNA, the CDR3 is TGTGCCAGCTCACCCCCAGAGGGGGCCTGGGGCTACACCTTC. It yields the protein CASSPPEGAWGYTF.

This clone was counted a few times. The V and J genes are TRBV29-1 and TRBJ1-1, with D perhaps TRBD1 (6 bases). V lost 3 bases, J lost 4 bases, and 21 bases lay in between. The germline V gene encodes CDR1 SQVTM and CDR2 ANQGSEA. This CDR3 is 16 amino acids long. The CDR3 region is CSVDILGLGAGTEAFF. In DNA, the CDR3 is TGCAGCGTTGATATCTTGGGCTTGGGGGCCGGCACTGAAGCTTTCTTT. Together with reference TRBV29-1 and TRBJ1-1, the CDR3 gives the full variable domain: SAVISQKPSRDICQRGTSLTIQCQVDSQVTMMFWYRQQPGQSLTLIATANQGSEATYESGFVIDKFPISRPNLTFSTLTVSNMSPEDSSIYLCSVDILGLGAGTEAFFGQGTRLTVV.

The chain combines TRBV24-1 with TRBJ2-1; 14 bases are a match to TRBD2. The CDR3 consists of 17 residues. V was pared by 2 bases and J by 8 bases, with 7 bases of the junction left unmatched. Germline lookup yields CDR1 KGHDR and CDR2 SFDVKD. The CDR3 region has the DNA TGTGCCACCAGTGATTCGACTAGCGGGGGGGCAAGACATGAGCAGTTCTTC. This codes for CATSDSTSGGARHEQFF.